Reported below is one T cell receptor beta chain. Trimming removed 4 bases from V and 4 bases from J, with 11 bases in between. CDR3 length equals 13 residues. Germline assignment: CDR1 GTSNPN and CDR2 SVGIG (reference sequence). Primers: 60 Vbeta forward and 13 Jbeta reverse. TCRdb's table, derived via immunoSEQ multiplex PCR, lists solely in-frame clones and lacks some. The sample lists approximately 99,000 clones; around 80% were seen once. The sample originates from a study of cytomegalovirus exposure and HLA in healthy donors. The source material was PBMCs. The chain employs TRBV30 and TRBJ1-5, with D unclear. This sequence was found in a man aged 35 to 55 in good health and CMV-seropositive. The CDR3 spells CAWNREPNQPQHF. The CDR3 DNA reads TGTGCCTGGAACCGAGAGCCTAATCAGCCCCAGCATTTT.